The T cell receptor beta chain described here comes from a study of CD8+CD57+ T cells in acquired aplastic anemia. Study-wide context: DNA per sorted CD4+ or CD8+ sample ranged about 0.17 to 30 ug, averaging roughly 3.3 ug. Study results and caveats: Any difference that existed in CD8+ Simpson's diversity between patients and controls was not significant.

There are many counts of this clonotype. What it recognizes is unknown. The CDR3 has 16 amino acids. V was pared by 3 bases and J by 1 base, with 17 bases between. CDR3 and TCR beta VDJ profiling relied on a genomic DNA template. One entry per CDR3 protein results from TCRdb running MiXCR on the reads. This table has 200,000 or so distinct CDR3 sequences, less than 65% appearing once. The clonotype comes from a human donor with severe aplastic anemia or a healthy control (not recorded which). The genes are TRBV5-7 and TRBJ2-7, with a possible D match to TRBD2 (6 bases). TRBV5-7 is classed as an ORF, of uncertain function. Sequencing used sorted CD4+, CD8+, or CD8+CD57+ T cells (not recorded which) from PBMCs. The CDR3 DNA sequence: TGTGCCAGCAGCTGGGGCGGGACGGCAGGGTCCTACGAGCAGTACTTC. As protein: CASSWGGTAGSYEQYF.